Presented here are 2 T cell receptor beta chains from one specimen sequenced in a study of read filtering for tumor transcriptome and immune sequencing. The library was built from 400 ng RNA with molecular barcoded adaptors for alpha/delta and beta/gamma chains. TCRdb analysed the reads with MiXCR anew, one entry per CDR3 protein. The data show 90,000 to 95,000 distinct CDR3 sequences, 20% to 25% seen once. The sequenced sample consisted of a population of CD138-negative cells sorted from bone marrow. These receptors were taken from a donor over 35 with multiple myeloma.

This chain joins TRBV29-1 and TRBJ2-1, with 9 nucleotides matching TRBD2. This CDR3 has 14 amino acids. V shed 8 bases and J 3 bases; nucleotides not matched to a gene: 8. Germline loops: CDR1 SQVTM, CDR2 ANQGSEA. The CDR3 is CSTRASGVYNEQFF. CDR3 nucleotide sequence: TGCAGCACCAGGGCTAGCGGGGTCTACAATGAGCAGTTCTTC.

This clonotype occurred a few times. The chain joins TRBV7-2 to TRBJ2-5; D possibly corresponds to TRBD2 (7 bases). CDR1 and CDR2 from the germline V gene are SGHTA and FQGNSA. The germline V and J ends were trimmed by 5 bases and 2 bases, with 18 bases remaining between them. The CDR3 totals 16 residues. The CDR3 loop reads CASSARPGGQQETQYF. The CDR3 DNA reads TGTGCCAGCAGCGCACGCCCGGGGGGCCAACAAGAGACCCAGTACTTC.